This T cell receptor beta chain was captured by sequencing in a study of immune evolution from preneoplasia to lung adenocarcinoma listed by TCRdb under 2021. Regarding the complete study: HLA loss of heterozygosity was observed in roughly 6.8%, 16% and 36% of AIS, MIA and ADC lesions, respectively, and was not observed in any AAH lesions. Immune contexture across lung adenocarcinoma precursors and invasive adenocarcinoma was profiled using immune gene expression, TCR sequencing and multiplex immunofluorescence. Resected precursor lesions (AAH, AIS, MIA) and invasive adenocarcinomas were compared against paired morphologically normal lung tissue. The sample size depended on which specimens were available, not on a prior power calculation. The immune data were integrated with whole exome sequencing and methylation data from the same cohort of nodules. The overall cohort comprised around 48 patients with pulmonary nodules who underwent surgical resection. TCR sequencing data came from about 52 patients. The study reported that 90 to 120 samples were used for TCR sequencing. POLYSOLVER was used to infer Class I HLA alleles from exome data, and LOHHLA was used to detect allele-specific HLA loss. Overall results and qualifications from the work: The findings reflected association rather than direct causation, and larger cohorts with long-term follow-up and longitudinal biopsies were considered necessary. The highest T cell clonality was observed in KRAS-mutant nodules compared with EGFR-mutant or double wild-type lesions. The highest top T cell clone frequencies were observed in normal lung, and a progressive decrease in top T cell clone frequencies appeared to occur from AAH through AIS, MIA and invasive adenocarcinoma. Because all patients were from Japan and China, applicability to Western populations was uncertain. The highest clonality was observed in normal lung, whereas higher T cell density and diversity but lower clonality appeared to be present in later-stage lesions.

Using the immunoSEQ hsTCRbeta Kit, TCR beta CDR3 regions were sequenced from DNA. In the authors' own workflow: The ImmunoSEQ Analyzer was used to analyse the TCR sequencing data. T cell clonality was defined as 1 minus Pielou's evenness, as computed on productive rearrangements. T cell diversity was measured with the inverse Simpson index on productive templates. T cell density was expressed as TCR beta template counts normalized to usable DNA, with usable DNA estimated by amplifying and sequencing housekeeping genes. Two-sided Kruskal-Wallis tests were used to compare TCR metrics across histologic stages. TCRdb's version of the immuneACCESS table is confined to in-frame rearrangements and falls short of the full clone set. An unresolved V gene accounts for under half of the shortfall where checked; the remainder is of unknown origin. That table furnishes V, J and clone size, whereas the DNA furnished D and trimming. The sample has about 3,400 clones on record, roughly 71% of them singletons. The ten top clones hold over 9% of the sample.

This clone was observed a handful of times. Its antigen is not yet known. No base quality values were provided; no much bigger clone lies one nucleotide off. According to the germline V gene, CDR1 reads SNHLY and CDR2 reads FYNNEI. Taken from cysteine to phenylalanine, the CDR3 has 14 residues. The kept DNA is CDR3 alone, 42 bases in frame from the first base. Trimming costs V 5 bases and J 4 bases, and their ends lie 14 bases apart. The patients had resection in Japan or China between 2014 and 2017. Two lung cancer pathologists independently confirmed the histologic diagnosis of each case on H&E slides. Macro-dissection after pathologic assessment enriched premalignant or tumor cells for nucleic acid extraction. FFPE tissue was used for DNA isolation with the AllPrep DNA/RNA FFPE Kit.

This receptor was obtained from a person aged 55-80 years with lung adenocarcinoma. Sequenced sample: FFPE lung adenocarcinoma in situ tissue. The cell subset or site label, as the study defines it: preinvasive adenocarcinoma in situ (AIS). The sequence joins TRBV2 to TRBJ2-5; perhaps TRBD1 is the D gene, with 6 bases matching. CDR3 sequence: CASSRPGVVETQYF. The DNA sequence follows: TGTGCCAGCAGTAGGCCAGGGGTGGTAGAGACCCAGTACTTC.